This T cell receptor (beta chain) was identified in a study of blood T cells in healthy people across ages. Study results and limitations: Correlation between TCR beta diversity and naive T cell percentage was strong. Researchers deemed the diversity estimates from one million T cells underestimates.

PCR was performed a second time for about 6 to 11 cycles using a sample-barcoded 5' primer and a J-beta primer mix. TCRdb re-called the 5' RACE reads with MiXCR, one entry per CDR3 protein. The sample has some 710,000 distinct CDR3 sequences; approximately 21% are singletons. The junction had 7 bases not matched to a gene; V was cut back by 5 bases and J by 1 base. CDR1 and CDR2 from the germline V gene are SEHNR and FQNEAQ (reference sequence). The CDR3 loop spans 16 amino acids. Extracted total RNA amounted to at least 6 micrograms for each sample. As for this clonotype: Its antigen is undetermined.

The sequence was obtained from a man in his 70s in good health. Sequenced input: blood. V is TRBV7-9 and J is TRBJ2-2; 7 positions agree with TRBD2. CDR3 region: CASSRMAGENTGELFF. The CDR3 DNA sequence: TGTGCCAGCAGCCGTATGGCGGGGGAGAACACCGGGGAGCTGTTTTTT.